Following are 30 T cell receptor beta chains from one sample sequenced in a study of cytomegalovirus exposure and HLA in healthy donors. PCR was performed using 60 Vbeta and 13 Jbeta primers. Libraries were prepared by immunoSEQ multiplex PCR; TCRdb keeps only in-frame clonotypes and omits some of them. The profile shows 70,000 to 95,000 clones, around 73% of them singletons. Material: PBMCs. The receptors here all came from a man aged 50-59 years in good health and CMV-seronegative.

V usage is TRBV7-2 and J usage is TRBJ1-1; D is perhaps TRBD1 (5 bases). This CDR3 comprises 13 residues. Germline CDR1 SGHTA, CDR2 FQGNSA. The ends were cut back, 6 bases at V and 0 bases at J, with 8 bases in the middle. This CDR3 reads CASRRGMNTEAFF. The CDR3, as DNA: TGTGCCAGCAGAAGGGGAATGAACACTGAAGCTTTCTTT.

The chain combines TRBV4-2 with TRBJ2-7, with D maybe TRBD1 (5 bases). The germline gives CDR1 LGHNA, CDR2 YNFKEQ. The CDR3 extends over 14 amino acids. With 0 bases removed from V and 6 bases from J, the gap between germline ends came to 12 bases. The CDR3 DNA reads as TGTGCCAGCAGCCAAGATCCCCAGGGTTTCGAGCAGTACTTC. Protein: CASSQDPQGFEQYF.

This clone has only a few counts. This sequence joins TRBV6-5 and TRBJ1-2; weak D call: TRBD1 (5 bases). This CDR3 has 11 amino acids. Trimming took off 6 bases at V and 3 bases at J, with 5 bases between the two ends. Germline assignment: CDR1 MNHEY and CDR2 SVGAGI. The CDR3 DNA is TGTGCCAGCAGGGGGCACTATGGCTACACCTTC. Translated: CASRGHYGYTF.

J is TRBJ2-1 and V is TRBV6-5; D uncertain. This CDR3 spans 11 amino acids. Trimming removed 2 bases at V and 10 bases at J, with 6 bases between. CDR1 MNHEY and CDR2 SVGAGI come from the germline V gene. Here the CDR3 reads CASSYLGEQFF. The CDR3 region has the DNA TGTGCCAGCAGTTACCTGGGCGAGCAGTTCTTC.

J is TRBJ2-2 and V is TRBV7-9, with D unclear. Germline V lookup: CDR1 SEHNR, CDR2 FQNEAQ (reference sequence). V lost 7 bases and J lost 5, with 11 bases in between. The CDR3 sequence is 13 residues long. This CDR3 reads CASTTDVTGELFF. CDR3 sequence (DNA): TGTGCCAGCACCACAGACGTGACCGGGGAGCTGTTTTTT.

The V call is TRBV19, the J call TRBJ1-1, with D possibly matching TRBD1 (5 bases). The CDR3 is made up of 16 amino acids. Germline-derived CDR1 and CDR2 are LNHDA and SQIVND (reference sequence). V was clipped by 4 bases and J by 6 bases, with 21 bases between them. The DNA for the CDR3 is TGTGCCAGTAGTAACAGGAGGGAGGTATACTCATCTGAAGCTTTCTTT. Residues: CASSNRREVYSSEAFF.

In its sample, this clone was seen a few times. The chain links TRBV6-6 to TRBJ2-1, with no clear D. Germline CDR1 is MNHNY and CDR2 is SVGAGI (reference sequence). Trimming cost V 8 bases and J 5 bases, with 7 bases left between them. This CDR3 has 11 amino acids. The CDR3 region is CASRVDNEQFF. The DNA for the CDR3 is TGTGCCAGCCGCGTAGACAATGAGCAGTTCTTC.

This clone was counted between two and nine times. The chain uses TRBV6-5 and TRBJ2-7; TRBD1 matches 10 bases. V lost 6 bases and J lost 2; bases outside the gene matches: 4. The CDR3 has 14 residues. Germline values: CDR1 MNHEY, CDR2 SVGAGI. CDR3 sequence reads: CASRPGQGPYEQYF. The CDR3 DNA follows: TGTGCCAGCAGACCGGGACAGGGGCCCTACGAGCAGTACTTC.

This clone was detected once. The chain is built from TRBV5-6 and TRBJ2-7; D is possibly TRBD1 (6 bases). The CDR3 runs to 15 residues. The V gene's germline CDR1 is SGHDT and CDR2 YYEEEE. Trimming cost V 0 bases and J 6 bases, with 16 bases left between them. CDR3 sequence reads: CASSLEWGLQVEQYF. For the CDR3, the DNA is TGTGCCAGCAGCTTGGAATGGGGGCTTCAGGTCGAGCAGTACTTC.

The chain carries TRBV5-6 and TRBJ1-5, with D unresolved. CDR1 and CDR2 (germline): SGHDT, YYEEEE. V lost 4 bases and J 1 base, leaving 9 bases between the germline ends. CDR3 length: 14 residues. DNA for the CDR3: TGTGCCAGCAGCAACTCCTGGAGCAATCAGCCCCAGCATTTT. Translated: CASSNSWSNQPQHF. The full variable domain, with the rest looked up from reference TRBV5-6 and TRBJ1-5, is DAGVTQSPTHLIKTRGQQVTLRCSPKSGHDTVSWYQQALGQGPQFIFQYYEEEERQRGNFPDRFSGHQFPNYSSELNVNALLLGDSALYLCASSNSWSNQPQHFGDGTRLSIL.

The V call is TRBV2, the J call TRBJ1-1; 8 bases map to TRBD1. Germline values: CDR1 SNHLY, CDR2 FYNNEI. V shed 3 bases, J shed 9 bases, and the junction held 6 bases outside the gene matches. This CDR3 spans 13 amino acids. The CDR3 region is CASSDSRDRKAFF. CDR3 DNA: TGTGCCAGCAGTGATAGTCGGGACAGGAAAGCTTTCTTT.

This clone occurred once. The J gene is TRBJ1-6, the V gene TRBV7-2; TRBD1 matches at 7 bases. V shed 5 bases and J 9 bases; nucleotides not matched to a gene: 10. The CDR3 spans 15 residues. The germline V gene has CDR1 SGHTA and CDR2 FQGNSA. The CDR3: CASSRGTGDSSPLHF. As DNA, the CDR3 is TGTGCCAGCAGCCGGGGAACAGGGGATAGTTCACCCCTCCACTTT. The whole variable domain, filled in from reference TRBV7-2 and TRBJ1-6, reads GAGVSQSPSNKVTEKGKDVELRCDPISGHTALYWYRQSLGQGLEFLIYFQGNSAPDKSGLPSDRFSAERTGGSVSTLTIQRTQQEDSAVYLCASSRGTGDSSPLHFGNGTRLTVT.

The rearrangement links TRBV9 to TRBJ2-1, with D maybe TRBD2 (6 bases). CDR1 and CDR2 (germline): SGDLS, YYNGEE. The V gene lost 4 bases and the J gene lost 0 bases, with 26 bases spanning the gap. This CDR3 is built from 20 residues. CDR3 sequence reads: CASSPPPLAEGTSSYNEQFF. CDR3 bases: TGTGCCAGCAGCCCACCTCCTTTAGCGGAAGGAACAAGCTCCTACAATGAGCAGTTCTTC.

This clone showed up just once. J is TRBJ1-2 and V is TRBV19; 10 positions match TRBD1. The ends lost 3 bases at V and 2 bases at J; junction bases unmatched: 3. Germline values: CDR1 LNHDA, CDR2 SQIVND (reference sequence). This CDR3 is built from 15 residues. CDR3: CASSMDRGKNYGYTF. The CDR3 nucleotides are TGTGCCAGTAGTATGGACAGGGGGAAAAACTATGGCTACACCTTC.

The genes are TRBV7-3 and TRBJ2-3; D is perhaps TRBD2 (6 bases). The CDR3 consists of 13 residues. Looked up from germline, CDR1 is SGHTA and CDR2 is FQGTGA. Trimming cost V 2 bases and J 4 bases, with 7 bases left between them. The CDR3 nucleotides read TGTGCCAGCAGCTTAGGAGGGTCAGATACGCAGTATTTT. It is translated as CASSLGGSDTQYF.

The chain uses TRBV5-1 and TRBJ2-7; TRBD2 might be the D (5 bases). The CDR3 spans 13 residues. V gave up 0 bases and J gave up 5 bases, with 9 bases separating them. Germline V lookup: CDR1 SGHRS, CDR2 YFSETQ. The CDR3 DNA sequence: TGCGCCAGCAGCTTGGCCCGGGAAGACGAGCAGTACTTC. This gives the protein CASSLAREDEQYF.

J is TRBJ2-5 and V is TRBV9, with 8 bases matching TRBD2. Per the germline V gene, CDR1 is SGDLS and CDR2 is YYNGEE. The ends lost 2 bases at V and 1 base at J; junction bases unmatched: 4. The CDR3 extends over 15 amino acids. CDR3 nucleotide sequence: TGTGCCAGCAGCGTTCTTAGCGGGGCCCAAGAGACCCAGTACTTC. Amino acids: CASSVLSGAQETQYF.

This sequence joins TRBV5-1 and TRBJ2-1; D may be TRBD1 (5 bases). The CDR3 runs to 15 residues. The germline CDR1 and CDR2 sequences are SGHRS and YFSETQ. Trimming removed 2 bases from V and 5 bases from J, with 14 bases in between. CDR3 in amino acids: CASSLSPRVDNEQFF. The DNA for the CDR3 is TGCGCCAGCAGCTTAAGCCCCAGGGTTGACAATGAGCAGTTCTTC.

This clone has ten or more counts. The chain employs TRBV13 and TRBJ2-1; TRBD2 matches 8 bases. Germline V gene sequence: CDR1 PRHDT, CDR2 FYEKMQ (reference sequence). V dropped 10 bases and J dropped 7; count of bases not matched to a gene: 15. This CDR3 contains 15 residues. The CDR3 reads CAILQPGGGVNEQFF. DNA of the CDR3: TGTGCCATCCTTCAGCCGGGGGGGGGCGTAAATGAGCAGTTCTTC.

J is TRBJ1-2 and V is TRBV4-1; tentatively, D is TRBD1 (5 bases). V was pared by 2 bases and J by 6 bases, with 16 bases between. Germline values: CDR1 MGHRA, CDR2 YSYEKL. The CDR3 spans 15 residues. DNA for the CDR3: TGCGCCAGCAGCCAACGACAAGGGGCAGAACATGGCTACACCTTC. Translated, it gives CASSQRQGAEHGYTF.

J is TRBJ1-4 and V is TRBV10-3; 10 positions match TRBD1. V lost 4 bases and J lost 6; bases outside the gene matches: 11. Germline CDR1 is ENHRY and CDR2 is SYGVKD. The CDR3 has 17 amino acids. CDR3 in DNA: TGTGCCATCAGTGCCGGGACAGGGGCCCCTCCGGATGAAAAACTGTTTTTT. This translates into CAISAGTGAPPDEKLFF.

This chain joins TRBV6-5 and TRBJ1-5; D call uncertain. Trimming took 5 bases from V and 5 from J, leaving 13 bases between them. There are 14 residues in the CDR3. Germline loops: CDR1 MNHEY, CDR2 SVGAGI. CDR3 amino acids: CASSLRVAYQPQHF. CDR3 in DNA: TGTGCCAGCAGTCTTCGGGTCGCTTATCAGCCCCAGCATTTT.

The V and J genes are TRBV9 and TRBJ2-2; D might be TRBD2 (5 bases). CDR1 and CDR2 from the germline V gene are SGDLS and YYNGEE. The V end lost 0 bases, the J end lost 7 bases, and 16 bases lay between the germline ends. The CDR3 has 16 residues. CDR3 nucleotides: TGTGCCAGCAGCGTAGTTCAGGACTTCGCTTTCGGGGAGCTGTTTTTT. Residues: CASSVVQDFAFGELFF.

The chain is built from TRBV4-2 and TRBJ1-2; no clear D gene. Per the germline V gene, CDR1 is LGHNA and CDR2 is YNFKEQ. The CDR3 spans 15 residues. V gave up 1 base and J gave up 2 bases, with 11 bases separating them. CDR3 DNA sequence: TGTGCCAGCAGCCAAGGCGCCGGAGGAAACTATGGCTACACCTTC. Encoded protein: CASSQGAGGNYGYTF.

This chain connects TRBV5-1 to TRBJ2-3; maybe TRBD1 (6 bases). Germline V gene data show CDR1 as SGHRS and CDR2 as YFSETQ. Trimming took off 3 bases at V and 2 bases at J, with 16 bases between the two ends. This CDR3 is 16 amino acids long. This chain's CDR3 is CASSSLQGPATDTQYF. The CDR3 coding sequence is TGCGCCAGCAGCTCCTTACAGGGTCCCGCCACAGATACGCAGTATTTT.

The chain recombines TRBV28 with TRBJ2-5; 10 nucleotides match TRBD2. V shed 1 base, J shed 2 bases, and the junction held 10 bases outside the gene matches. Per germline, CDR1 MDHEN and CDR2 SYDVKM. The CDR3 has 18 amino acids. CDR3 region: CASSLSASGGELQETQYF. The DNA for the CDR3 is TGTGCCAGCAGTTTATCGGCTAGCGGGGGAGAATTACAAGAGACCCAGTACTTC.

The chain employs TRBV4-2 and TRBJ2-1; possible D gene TRBD2, 6 bases. The CDR3 length is 13 residues. The ends were cut back, 5 bases at V and 9 bases at J, with 14 bases in the middle. CDR1 and CDR2 (germline): LGHNA, YNFKEQ. The CDR3: CASSSPGRGEQFF. In nucleotides, the CDR3 is TGTGCCAGCAGCTCGCCGGGGCGGGGTGAGCAGTTCTTC.

The sample holds a few counts of this clone. This sequence joins TRBV5-4 and TRBJ2-5; D is unclear. CDR3 length: 13 residues. The V gene's germline CDR1 is SGHNT and CDR2 YYREEE (reference sequence). The germline V and J ends were trimmed by 1 base and 0 bases, with 4 bases remaining between them. CDR3 protein: CASSLTDQETQYF. The CDR3 DNA reads as TGTGCCAGCAGCTTGACAGACCAAGAGACCCAGTACTTC. The full variable domain, with the rest looked up from reference TRBV5-4 and TRBJ2-5, is ETGVTQSPTHLIKTRGQQVTLRCSSQSGHNTVSWYQQALGQGPQFIFQYYREEENGRGNFPPRFSGLQFPNYSSELNVNALELDDSALYLCASSLTDQETQYFGPGTRLLVL.

The V gene is TRBV19, the J gene TRBJ1-5; 7 bases fit TRBD1. Looked up from germline, CDR1 is LNHDA and CDR2 is SQIVND (reference sequence). The V and J ends lost 3 bases and 11 bases, in that order; junction bases with no gene match: 19. The CDR3 has 17 amino acids. CDR3 nucleotide sequence: TGTGCCAGTAGTATCAGGATAGACAGGGAATACCCCAGGGCCCAGCATTTT. Residues: CASSIRIDREYPRAQHF. Filled out from reference TRBV19 and TRBJ1-5, the complete variable domain reads DGGITQSPKYLFRKEGQNVTLSCEQNLNHDAMYWYRQDPGQGLRLIYYSQIVNDFQKGDIAEGYSVSREKKESFPLTVTSAQKNPTAFYLCASSIRIDREYPRAQHFGDGTRLSIL.

V usage is TRBV5-4 and J usage is TRBJ1-2; 11 bases are shared with TRBD1. The CDR3 spans 14 residues. CDR1 is SGHNT and CDR2 is YYREEE in the germline V gene (reference sequence). The V gene end was trimmed by 3 bases and the J gene end by 5 bases; junction bases not matched to a gene: 3. CDR3 loop: CASSSGTGGYGYTF. The CDR3 DNA follows: TGTGCCAGCAGCTCTGGGACAGGGGGATATGGCTACACCTTC.